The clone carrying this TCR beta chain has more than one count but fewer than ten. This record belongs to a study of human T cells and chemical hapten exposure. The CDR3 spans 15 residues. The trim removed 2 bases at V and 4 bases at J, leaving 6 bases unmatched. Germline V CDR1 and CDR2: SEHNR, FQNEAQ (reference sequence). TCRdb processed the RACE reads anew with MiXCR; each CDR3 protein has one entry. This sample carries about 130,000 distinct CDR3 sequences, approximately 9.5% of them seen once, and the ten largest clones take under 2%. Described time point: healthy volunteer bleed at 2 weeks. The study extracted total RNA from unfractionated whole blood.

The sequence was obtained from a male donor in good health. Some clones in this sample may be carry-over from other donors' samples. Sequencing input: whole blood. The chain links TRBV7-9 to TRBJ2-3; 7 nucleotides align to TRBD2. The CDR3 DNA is TGTGCCAGCAGCTTACTAGCGGCTGGCGCAGATACGCAGTATTTT. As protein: CASSLLAAGADTQYF.